This is a list of T cell receptor beta chains from one sample in a study of blood T cell repertoires in COVID-19. TCRdb's copy holds only in-frame clones and misses some; the assay was immunoSEQ multiplex PCR. The sample shows about 240,000 clones, around 90% of them seen only once. The sequencing sample was made of peripheral blood. Receptor source: a man aged 55 to 69 who had recovered from COVID-19. The CDR3 runs from the conserved cysteine through the conserved F or W.

j_call v_call cdr3_aa
TRBJ2-5 TRBV5-1 CASSLNGTGVVWETQYF
TRBJ2-5 TRBV6-5 CASSRTRDSQETQYF
TRBJ2-1 TRBV7-9 CASSLTPDRIYNEQFF
TRBJ2-1 TRBV5-1 CASSSRIAGLDEQFF
TRBJ2-7 TRBV6-6 CASSWTRVYEQYF
TRBJ1-2 TRBV5-8 CASSLQSGFFGYTF
TRBJ1-4 TRBV18 CASSPNVRGTTNEKLFF
TRBJ1-2 TRBV6-1 CASGQGGSLYGYTF
TRBJ2-7 TRBV9 CASSVDRASYEQYF
TRBJ2-5 TRBV5-6 CASSSNEETQYF
TRBJ2-6 TRBV27 CASRGEGVVYGANVLTF
TRBJ2-7 TRBV12-5 CASGLTWESEQYF
TRBJ2-7 TRBV21-1 CASSKVRFDSEQYF
TRBJ2-1 TRBV11-2 CASSEPPEPPNEQFF
TRBJ1-5 TRBV24-1 CATSDSRGLGQPQHF
TRBJ1-4 TRBV5-1 CASSAGLGSGEKLFF
TRBJ1-2 TRBV19 CASSIDSGGGTRVYGYTF
TRBJ1-3 TRBV15 CATRPGISTGNTIYF
TRBJ2-1 TRBV7-7 CASSQTGYEQFF
TRBJ1-5 TRBV4-1 CASSQDLRFSNQPQHF
TRBJ2-5 TRBV11-3 CASSLSGTGVETQYF
TRBJ2-1 TRBV3-1/TRBV3-2 CASSQDWSRPYNEQFF
TRBJ2-3 TRBV5-1 CASSFRPAGGPTDTQYF
TRBJ1-5 TRBV7-9 CASSLAGRGDPASQPQHF
TRBJ2-5 TRBV7-9 CASSRQIGGRHQETQYF
TRBJ1-5 TRBV30 CAWSGQGITQPQHF
TRBJ2-2 TRBV6-2/TRBV6-3 CASSYPTGTSDTGELFF
TRBJ1-3 TRBV10-3 CAISEGRGPGNTIYF
TRBJ1-2 TRBV6-5 CASRTTPGVGYTF
TRBJ1-2 TRBV6-5 CASSYVAGANYGYTF
TRBJ1-3 TRBV10-3 CAIRRDWVSSGNTIYF
TRBJ1-1 TRBV5-4 CASSLIGGGTEAFF
TRBJ1-1 TRBV10-2 CASSESRFLGGGNTEAFF
TRBJ1-5 TRBV18 CASSPPTGTGGRQPQHF
TRBJ1-4 TRBV19 CASSWGGANEKLFF
TRBJ2-1 TRBV30 CACQGGRSGGQFF
TRBJ2-7 TRBV24-1 CATSQFPYEQYF
TRBJ2-3 TRBV5-1 CASSLTKRATDTQYF
TRBJ1-2 TRBV24-1 CATSLWDFREGSNYGYTF
TRBJ2-1 TRBV19 CASSILTSGGPYNEQFF
TRBJ2-5 TRBV5-1 CASSLGARGGQETQYF
TRBJ2-3 TRBV3-1/TRBV3-2 CASSQDGGLRDTQYF
TRBJ1-1 TRBV14 CAISGGTEAFF